This TCR beta chain appears in the sequencing data of a study of shared clonotypes between healthy human individuals. Points from the study as a whole: Larger richness was generally estimated for naive than memory subsets.

Original processing methods: In the immunoSEQ data, sequences were junction-only and lacked quality scores, so filtering differed. Profiling relied on immunoSEQ multiplex PCR, and the TCRdb table lists in-frame clones only, not all of them. That table furnishes V, J and clone size, whereas the DNA furnished D and trimming. Of some 2 million clones in the sample, roughly 95% were seen once. This CDR3 comprises 16 residues. Germline lookup yields CDR1 SEHNR and CDR2 FQNEAQ (reference sequence). J was trimmed by 6 bases and V by 1 base; bases with no gene match: 4. On this clone: The antigen is unknown.

Nashville, Tennessee was home to all donors, who were Caucasian adults. This sequence originates from a man aged 18 to 35 in good health. The gene calls are TRBV7-9 and TRBJ2-3; TRBD2 matches 13 bases. The source material was naive CD4+ T cells sorted from blood. The subset was: CD45RA+ positively selected. CDR3 loop: CASSLDGTSGMDTQYF. In DNA, the CDR3 is TGTGCCAGCAGCTTAGATGGGACTAGCGGGATGGATACGCAGTATTTT.